Detailed here is one TCR beta chain. This specimen belongs to a study of blood T cell repertoires in COVID-19. Study at large: From T cells, B-cell-depleted T cells, or PBMCs came the material, which was cDNA or gDNA.

Per the original data handling: Nucleated cell counts were estimated from reference gene primer amplification. TCRdb keeps only in-frame clones here, not all; method: immunoSEQ multiplex PCR. The V and J calls and clone size come from that table; D and trimming were worked out from the DNA. The table shows 290,000 or so clones, with approximately 85% occurring only once. V was trimmed by 1 base and J by 2 bases, leaving 17 bases between them. The germline CDR1 and CDR2 sequences are SNHLY and FYNNEI. The CDR3 is 18 residues long. This rearrangement joins TRBV2 to TRBJ1-4; D might be TRBD1 (5 bases). Sample: peripheral blood. The receptor's source is a man in his fifties with active or convalescent COVID-19. The CDR3 loop is CASSEGGQGFSTNEKLFF. The DNA for the CDR3 is TGTGCCAGCAGTGAAGGGGGCCAGGGATTCTCGACTAATGAAAAACTGTTTTTT. Filled out from reference TRBV2 and TRBJ1-4, the complete variable domain reads EPEVTQTPSHQVTQMGQEVILRCVPISNHLYFYWYRQILGQKVEFLVSFYNNEISEKSEIFDDQFSVERPDGSNFTLKIRSTKLEDSAMYFCASSEGGQGFSTNEKLFFGSGTQLSVL.